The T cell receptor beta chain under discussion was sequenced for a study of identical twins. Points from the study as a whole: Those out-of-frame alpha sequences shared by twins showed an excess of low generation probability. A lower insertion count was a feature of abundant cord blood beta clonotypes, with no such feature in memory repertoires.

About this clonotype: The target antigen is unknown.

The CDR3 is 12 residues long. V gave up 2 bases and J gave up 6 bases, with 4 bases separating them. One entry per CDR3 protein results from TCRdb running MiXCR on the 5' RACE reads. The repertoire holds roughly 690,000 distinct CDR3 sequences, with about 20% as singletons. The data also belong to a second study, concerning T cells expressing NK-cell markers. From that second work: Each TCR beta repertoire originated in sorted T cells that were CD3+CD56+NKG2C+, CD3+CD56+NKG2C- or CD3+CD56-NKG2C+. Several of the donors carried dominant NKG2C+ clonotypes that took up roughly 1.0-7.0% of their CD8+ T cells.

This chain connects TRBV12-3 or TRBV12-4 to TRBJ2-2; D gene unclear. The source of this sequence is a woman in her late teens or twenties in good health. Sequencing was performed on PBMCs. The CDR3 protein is CASSLKAGELFF. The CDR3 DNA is TGTGCCAGCAGTTTAAAAGCCGGGGAGCTGTTTTTT.